The clone carrying this T cell receptor beta chain has just one count. This sample is part of a study of T cell changes during pregnancy in multiple sclerosis. Clones were read by immunoSEQ multiplex PCR, and TCRdb kept only the in-frame ones, dropping some. Seen here are around 60,000 clones, about 90% observed once, and the top ten hold almost 0.5%. This CDR3 comprises 17 residues. Per the germline V gene, CDR1 is SGHAT and CDR2 is FQNNGV. V was pared by 5 bases and J by 1 base, with 5 bases of the junction left unmatched. This TCR was sampled from a female donor in good health, enrolled as a control in a pregnancy study. The chain combines TRBV11-2 with TRBJ2-5, with 15 bases matching TRBD2. The source was CD4+ T cells from peripheral blood mononuclear cells, collected after pregnancy. CDR3 region: CASSPGLAGGTQETQYF. CDR3 DNA sequence: TGTGCCAGCAGCCCCGGACTAGCGGGGGGGACCCAAGAGACCCAGTACTTC.